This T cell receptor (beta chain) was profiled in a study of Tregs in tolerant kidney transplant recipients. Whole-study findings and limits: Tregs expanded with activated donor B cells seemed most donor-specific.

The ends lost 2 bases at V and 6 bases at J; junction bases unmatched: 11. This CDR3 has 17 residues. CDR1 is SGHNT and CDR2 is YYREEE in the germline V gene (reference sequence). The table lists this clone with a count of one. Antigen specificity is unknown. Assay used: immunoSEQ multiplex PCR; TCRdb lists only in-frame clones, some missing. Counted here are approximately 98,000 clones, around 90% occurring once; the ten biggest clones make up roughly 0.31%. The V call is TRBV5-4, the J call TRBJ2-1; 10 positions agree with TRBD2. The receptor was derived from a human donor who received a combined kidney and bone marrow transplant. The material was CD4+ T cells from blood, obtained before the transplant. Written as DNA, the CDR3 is TGTGCCAGCAGCTTAGGGACTAGCGCTGCCGGCCCCAATGAGCAGTTCTTC. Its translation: CASSLGTSAAGPNEQFF.